Listed below are T cell receptor beta chains from one sample, sequenced in a study of blood T cell repertoires in COVID-19. Libraries were prepared by immunoSEQ multiplex PCR; TCRdb keeps only in-frame clonotypes and omits some of them. The sample yields about 200,000 clones, around 80% seen once. Sequencing was performed on PBMCs or T cells enriched from blood (not recorded which). The receptors shown here come from a woman in her thirties or forties with acute COVID-19. CDR3s include the opening cysteine and the closing phenylalanine or tryptophan. D genes are given only for firm matches. A clone size is listed for some rows: how often the clone was seen (once, few, many), or a class if it is expanded.

D: TRBD1
J: TRBJ1-4
V: TRBV28
size: -
CDR3: CASSLTGQGVHEKLFF
DNA: TGTGCCAGCAGTCTAACAGGACAGGGTGTGCATGAAAAACTGTTTTTT

D: -
J: TRBJ2-6
V: TRBV6-4
size: few
CDR3: CASSDSGSSSGANVLTF
DNA: TGTGCCAGCAGTGACTCTGGTTCCAGCTCTGGGGCCAACGTCCTGACTTTC

D: -
J: TRBJ1-4
V: TRBV6-5
size: -
CDR3: CASSPMDSNEKLFF
DNA: TGTGCCAGCAGCCCGATGGACAGTAATGAAAAACTGTTTTTT

D: -
J: TRBJ2-7
V: TRBV14
size: few
CDR3: CASSREARMLYF
DNA: TGTGCCAGCAGCCGGGAGGCGAGGATGCTGTACTTC

D: -
J: TRBJ1-1
V: TRBV12-3/TRBV12-4
size: -
CDR3: CASSPQGRTEAFF
DNA: TGTGCCAGCAGCCCCCAGGGGCGCACTGAAGCTTTCTTT

D: -
J: TRBJ2-2
V: TRBV5-4
size: -
CDR3: CASSLAGNTGELFF
DNA: TGTGCCAGCAGCTTGGCAGGGAACACCGGGGAGCTGTTTTTT

D: TRBD1
J: TRBJ1-6
V: TRBV19
size: -
CDR3: CASTQTGVENSPLHF
DNA: TGTGCCAGTACCCAGACAGGGGTGGAGAATTCACCCCTCCACTTT

D: -
J: TRBJ2-1
V: TRBV5-6
size: -
CDR3: CASSSGQFNEQFF
DNA: TGTGCCAGCAGCTCTGGACAGTTTAATGAGCAGTTCTTC

D: TRBD2
J: TRBJ2-5
V: TRBV14
size: -
CDR3: CASSRKRGIQETQYF
DNA: TGTGCCAGCAGCCGTAAGCGGGGGATCCAAGAGACCCAGTACTTC

D: TRBD2
J: TRBJ2-7
V: TRBV7-2
size: -
CDR3: CASSLSGRSSYEQYF
DNA: TGTGCCAGCAGCCTTAGCGGGAGAAGCTCCTACGAGCAGTACTTC

D: TRBD2
J: TRBJ2-1
V: TRBV7-2
size: -
CDR3: CASSSGLAAPQFF
DNA: TGTGCCAGCAGCTCAGGACTAGCGGCGCCGCAGTTCTTC

D: -
J: TRBJ2-7
V: TRBV10-3
size: medium-sized
CDR3: CAGGDVGAYEQYF
DNA: TGTGCCGGTGGAGATGTCGGGGCCTACGAGCAGTACTTC

D: -
J: TRBJ1-6
V: TRBV2
size: -
CDR3: CASSVTAGRTYNSPLHF
DNA: TGTGCCAGCAGTGTCACAGCAGGGCGCACCTATAATTCACCCCTCCACTTT

D: TRBD1
J: TRBJ1-1
V: TRBV11-2
size: -
CDR3: CASSLGTGGGTEAFF
DNA: TGTGCCAGCAGCTTGGGGACAGGGGGCGGCACTGAAGCTTTCTTT

D: -
J: TRBJ2-1
V: TRBV6-5
size: -
CDR3: CASNRDRRSYNEQFF
DNA: TGTGCCAGCAACCGCGACAGGCGATCCTACAATGAGCAGTTCTTC

D: TRBD1
J: TRBJ1-5
V: TRBV7-8
size: -
CDR3: CASSGRTGGSRQPQHF
DNA: TGTGCCAGCAGCGGGAGGACAGGGGGCTCGAGGCAGCCCCAGCATTTT

D: -
J: TRBJ1-4
V: TRBV7-9
size: -
CDR3: CASSLGGRGEKLFF
DNA: TGTGCCAGCAGCTTAGGAGGGAGAGGGGAAAAACTGTTTTTT

D: TRBD1
J: TRBJ1-2
V: TRBV27
size: -
CDR3: CASSLLNGGTGGNYGYTF
DNA: TGTGCCAGCAGTTTATTGAACGGCGGGACAGGGGGAAACTATGGCTACACCTTC

D: -
J: TRBJ1-6
V: TRBV2
size: -
CDR3: CASSGRSGYNSPLHF
DNA: TGTGCCAGCAGTGGACGGTCCGGGTATAATTCACCCCTCCACTTT

D: -
J: TRBJ1-5
V: TRBV28
size: -
CDR3: CASSLWDSPGNQPQHF
DNA: TGTGCCAGCAGTTTATGGGACAGCCCTGGCAATCAGCCCCAGCATTTT

D: TRBD1
J: TRBJ1-1
V: TRBV18
size: -
CDR3: CASSPAGGEAEAFF
DNA: TGTGCCAGCTCACCCGCAGGGGGCGAGGCTGAAGCTTTCTTT

D: TRBD1
J: TRBJ2-5
V: TRBV18
size: -
CDR3: CASSPETGSETQYF
DNA: TGTGCCAGCTCACCCGAGACAGGGTCCGAGACCCAGTACTTC

D: TRBD2
J: TRBJ2-3
V: TRBV6-4
size: -
CDR3: CASSDGPSGGADTQYF
DNA: TGTGCCAGCAGTGACGGACCTAGCGGGGGGGCAGATACGCAGTATTTT

D: TRBD1
J: TRBJ2-7
V: TRBV4-2
size: -
CDR3: CASSQEDRSSYEQYF
DNA: TGTGCCAGCAGCCAAGAGGACAGGAGCTCCTACGAGCAGTACTTC

D: TRBD2
J: TRBJ2-7
V: TRBV7-8
size: few
CDR3: CASSLEPGTSFYEQYF
DNA: TGTGCCAGCAGCTTGGAACCCGGGACTAGCTTCTACGAGCAGTACTTC

D: -
J: TRBJ2-4
V: TRBV4-2
size: -
CDR3: CASSPSGRVKNIQYF
DNA: TGTGCCAGCAGCCCCAGCGGACGGGTAAAAAACATTCAGTACTTC

D: TRBD1
J: TRBJ1-2
V: TRBV9
size: -
CDR3: CASSLTGTGGYTF
DNA: TGTGCCAGCAGCCTGACCGGGACAGGGGGCTACACCTTC

D: TRBD2
J: TRBJ2-2
V: TRBV11-2
size: -
CDR3: CASSLAGGPSGELFF
DNA: TGTGCCAGCAGCTTGGCGGGGGGGCCGTCCGGGGAGCTGTTTTTT

D: -
J: TRBJ2-7
V: TRBV24-1
size: -
CDR3: CATSDPSEGRGAEQYF
DNA: TGTGCCACCAGTGACCCGTCCGAGGGCAGGGGGGCCGAGCAGTACTTC

D: -
J: TRBJ2-2
V: TRBV5-4
size: -
CDR3: CASSSDPAGHTGELFF
DNA: TGTGCCAGCAGCTCCGACCCGGCAGGGCACACCGGGGAGCTGTTTTTT

D: -
J: TRBJ2-1
V: TRBV3-1/TRBV3-2
size: -
CDR3: CASSQDGRLSYNEQFF
DNA: TGTGCCAGCAGCCAAGATGGGAGGCTCTCCTACAATGAGCAGTTCTTC

D: TRBD2
J: TRBJ2-5
V: TRBV4-3
size: -
CDR3: CASSQDGSGEGETQYF
DNA: TGCGCCAGCAGCCAAGATGGTAGCGGGGAGGGTGAGACCCAGTACTTC

D: -
J: TRBJ2-3
V: TRBV21-1
size: -
CDR3: CASSILLAATGTDTQYF
DNA: TGTGCCAGCAGCATCCTATTAGCGGCGACGGGCACAGATACGCAGTATTTT

D: TRBD1
J: TRBJ1-5
V: TRBV7-2
size: -
CDR3: CASSPRTGDSNQPQHF
DNA: TGTGCCAGCAGCCCCCGGACAGGCGATAGCAATCAGCCCCAGCATTTT

D: TRBD2
J: TRBJ2-1
V: TRBV19
size: -
CDR3: CASSIAGGDYNEQFF
DNA: TGTGCCAGTAGTATCGCGGGAGGGGACTACAATGAGCAGTTCTTC

D: -
J: TRBJ2-7
V: TRBV7-8
size: -
CDR3: CASSKSRGSPYEQYF
DNA: TGTGCCAGCAGCAAAAGCCGGGGGTCCCCCTACGAGCAGTACTTC

D: TRBD2
J: TRBJ2-1
V: TRBV7-9
size: -
CDR3: CASSFLAGSVGEQFF
DNA: TGTGCCAGCAGCTTCCTAGCGGGTAGCGTTGGTGAGCAGTTCTTC

D: -
J: TRBJ2-3
V: TRBV9
size: -
CDR3: CASSVGASTDTQYF
DNA: TGTGCCAGCAGCGTAGGGGCTAGCACAGATACGCAGTATTTT

D: -
J: TRBJ2-1
V: TRBV24-1
size: -
CDR3: CATSGGIDEQFF
DNA: TGTGCCACCAGCGGGGGAATTGATGAGCAGTTCTTC

D: TRBD2
J: TRBJ2-7
V: TRBV6-5
size: -
CDR3: CASSYLAGDEQYF
DNA: TGTGCCAGCAGTTACCTAGCGGGGGACGAGCAGTACTTC

D: -
J: TRBJ2-1
V: TRBV11-2
size: -
CDR3: CASSSQGIGEQFF
DNA: TGTGCCAGCAGCTCACAGGGAATTGGTGAGCAGTTCTTC